This TCR beta chain comes out of a study of blood T cell repertoires in COVID-19 (dated by TCRdb to 2020 to 2021). Regarding the complete study: Samples covering the acute and convalescent phases of COVID-19 were provided by collaborators in the United States, Italy and Spain. The prospective study material was composed of cDNA or gDNA derived from T cells, B-cell-depleted T cells, or PBMCs. Subjects who had been exposed to COVID-19, were actively infected with it, or had recovered from it provided the deeply sampled blood TCRbeta repertoires that made up the dataset. A freely available public database, intended as a resource for researchers studying the immune response to SARS-CoV-2, is where the repertoires were released. The samples were drawn from the first 160 participants of the ongoing ImmuneRACE study and from over a thousand subjects provided by 6 global collaborators. Sample metadata almost always included a de-identified subject ID, COVID-19 status, age in years and sex. HLA class I and class II types, where available, came from metadata supplied by the sample provider rather than from assay-based typing. General study outcomes and caveats: The amount of clinical and demographic metadata varied by source and participant and was provided uncurated.

TCRbeta CDR3 regions were amplified from genomic DNA using the immunoSEQ Assay, a bias-controlled multiplex PCR. The paper's data handling went like this. Within the assay, amplification of reference gene primers was used to estimate how many nucleated cells each sample contained. Sequence reads were collapsed and filtered to measure the absolute abundance of every unique TCRbeta CDR3 rearrangement. For each sample, productive Simpson clonality was calculated by taking the square root of Simpson's diversity index across productive rearrangements. TCRdb's version of the immuneACCESS table is confined to in-frame rearrangements and falls short of the full clone set. An unresolved V gene accounts for under half of the shortfall where checked; the remainder is of unknown origin. The V and J calls and clone size were taken over from that table, and D and trimming were inferred from the DNA. The sample table holds some 200,000 clones, of which 85% to 90% were seen once. 5.5% to 7% of the sample is held by the ten biggest clonotypes.

Compared with germline, V lacks 4 bases and J lacks 0 bases; bases without a gene match: 0. The germline V gene specifies MNHNS as CDR1 and SASEGT as CDR2. The CDR3 covers 16 residues, taking in both the cysteine and the phenylalanine. Of the read, only the CDR3 DNA is kept; its 48 bases are in frame from base 1. The collaborating institutions used their own protocols to collect whole blood in K2EDTA tubes. For TCRbeta analysis, collaborators shipped samples as frozen whole blood, isolated PBMCs, or DNA extracted from either of those sample types. Note on this clone: Which antigen it targets is not known. Base qualities are not recorded, but no much larger clone differs from it by a single base.

The chain is made from TRBV6-1 and TRBJ2-6, with 10 bases aligning to TRBD1. This clonotype originated in a man of 80 years or more with acute or convalescent COVID-19. Sequenced: peripheral blood. The CDR3 in this case is CASSGTGGSGANVLTF. The sequence in DNA is TGTGCCAGCAGTGGGACAGGGGGCTCTGGGGCCAACGTCCTGACTTTC.